This TCR beta chain was recovered during a study of blood T cell repertoires in COVID-19. Across the whole study: There were acute and convalescent COVID-19 samples, and they came from the United States, Italy and Spain. In each case, the material was cDNA or gDNA derived from T cells, B-cell-depleted T cells, or PBMCs.

How the authors handled the data: The authors estimated nucleated cell counts from reference gene primer amplification. Using immunoSEQ multiplex PCR, the repertoire was profiled, and TCRdb retains in-frame clones only, with some absent. That table gives V, J and clone size, and the DNA gave D and trimming. The sample comprises hundreds of thousands of clones, around 87% of which are singletons, and roughly 4% rests with the top ten. Trimming cost V 1 base and J 1 base, with 11 bases left between them. Germline V gene lookup returns CDR1 SGHDN and CDR2 FVKESK. The CDR3 is 17 residues long. This receptor was taken from a woman aged 45 to 65 with active or convalescent COVID-19. Sample: peripheral blood. J is TRBJ2-6 and V is TRBV14; D is unresolved. CDR3 in amino acids: CASSQAAGRSGANVLTF. As DNA, the CDR3 is TGTGCCAGCAGCCAAGCGGCAGGCAGATCTGGGGCCAACGTCCTGACTTTC.